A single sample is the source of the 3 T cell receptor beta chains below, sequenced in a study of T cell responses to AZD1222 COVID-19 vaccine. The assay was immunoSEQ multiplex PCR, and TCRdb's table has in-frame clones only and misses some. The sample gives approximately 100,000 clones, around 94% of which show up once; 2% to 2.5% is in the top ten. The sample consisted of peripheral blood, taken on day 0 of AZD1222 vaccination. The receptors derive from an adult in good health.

The CDR3 is CASSLERGGTGELFF. The DNA of the CDR3 is TGTGCCAGCAGCTTAGAAAGGGGTGGCACCGGGGAGCTGTTTTTT. The gene calls are TRBV11-2 and TRBJ2-2, with a tentative D call TRBD1 (5 bases). Germline CDR1 is SGHAT and CDR2 is FQNNGV. CDR3 size: 15 residues. Trimming removed 0 bases from V and 4 bases from J, with 9 bases in between.

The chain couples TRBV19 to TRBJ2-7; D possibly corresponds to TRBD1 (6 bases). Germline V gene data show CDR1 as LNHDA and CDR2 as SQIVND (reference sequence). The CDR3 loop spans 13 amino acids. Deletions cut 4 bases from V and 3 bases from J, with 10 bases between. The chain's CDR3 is CASSTGANYEQYF. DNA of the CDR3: TGTGCCAGTAGTACAGGGGCGAACTACGAGCAGTACTTC.

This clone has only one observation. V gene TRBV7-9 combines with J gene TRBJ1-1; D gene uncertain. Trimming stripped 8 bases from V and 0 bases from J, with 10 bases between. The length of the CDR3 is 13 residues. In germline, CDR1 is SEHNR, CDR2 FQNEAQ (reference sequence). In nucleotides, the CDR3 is TGTGCCAGCTCTGGCATCATGAACACTGAAGCTTTCTTT. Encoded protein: CASSGIMNTEAFF. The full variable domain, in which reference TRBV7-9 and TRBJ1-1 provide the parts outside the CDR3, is DTGVSQNPRHKITKRGQNVTFRCDPISEHNRLYWYRQTLGQGPEFLTYFQNEAQLEKSRLLSDRFSAERPKGSFSTLEIQRTEQGDSAMYLCASSGIMNTEAFFGQGTRLTVV.